A single TCR beta chain is shown here with its context. The sample comes from a study of blood T cell repertoires in COVID-19. Study-wide background: The samples span acute and convalescent COVID-19 from the United States, Italy and Spain. Sample material is recorded as cDNA or gDNA derived from T cells, B-cell-depleted T cells, or PBMCs.

The age range of participants was 18 to 89 years, with residence in around 22 US areas. In the source study's methods: Amplification of reference gene primers provided the estimated nucleated cell counts. Some clones are missing from TCRdb's copy, which holds only in-frame ones; the method was immunoSEQ multiplex PCR. D and trimming come from the DNA, and the V and J calls and clone size come from that table. The sample yields roughly 200,000 clones, around 82% seen once. The germline V gene encodes CDR1 GTSNPN and CDR2 SVGIG (reference sequence). V lost 0 bases, J lost 6 bases, and 9 bases lay in between. This CDR3 has 13 residues.

Sequenced material: PBMCs or T cells enriched from blood (not recorded which). This receptor was obtained from a woman in her fifties or sixties with acute COVID-19. The V and J genes are TRBV30 and TRBJ1-5; the D is unclear. CDR3 in DNA: TGTGCCTGGAGTGTAGCGGGAGCTCAGCCCCAGCATTTT. Its translation: CAWSVAGAQPQHF. Drawing the rest from reference TRBV30 and TRBJ1-5, the complete variable domain is SQTIHQWPATLVQPVGSPLSLECTVEGTSNPNLYWYRQAAGRGLQLLFYSVGIGQISSEVPQNLSASRPQDRQFILSSKKLLLSDSGFYLCAWSVAGAQPQHFGDGTRLSIL.